Following are 22 T cell receptor beta chains from one sample sequenced in a study of cytomegalovirus exposure and HLA in healthy donors. Researchers ran the PCR with 60 Vbeta and 13 Jbeta primers. The protocol was immunoSEQ multiplex PCR, while the TCRdb copy is restricted to in-frame clones and leaves out a portion. The data show more than 110,000 clones, 73% seen once. The sample comprised PBMCs. Every receptor here comes from a woman aged 40 to 50 in good health and CMV-seronegative.

This clone was detected once. The gene calls are TRBV9 and TRBJ2-1; D gene unclear. V lost 0 bases and J 6 bases, leaving 10 bases between the germline ends. The CDR3 covers 14 residues. Germline CDR1 reads SGDLS; CDR2 reads YYNGEE. The CDR3 sequence is CASSVGYRGNEQFF. In nucleotides, the CDR3 is TGTGCCAGCAGCGTAGGCTATCGAGGCAATGAGCAGTTCTTC.

J is TRBJ2-5 and V is TRBV7-2; D is perhaps TRBD1 (5 bases). Germline values: CDR1 SGHTA, CDR2 FQGNSA. Trimming removed 5 bases at V and 5 bases at J, with 18 bases between. The CDR3 spans 15 residues. The CDR3 reads CASSLQNTGTETQYF. The CDR3 DNA reads TGTGCCAGCAGCCTCCAAAACACAGGAACGGAGACCCAGTACTTC.

This clone was counted only a few times. The chain recombines TRBV2 with TRBJ1-5, with TRBD1 identical over 7 bases. After removal of 6 bases from V and 6 bases from J, the junction contained 8 bases not matched to a gene. The CDR3 spans 14 residues. Looked up from germline, CDR1 is SNHLY and CDR2 is FYNNEI. As DNA, the CDR3 is TGTGCCAGCAGAGCTAGACAGGGAAGTCAGCCCCAGCATTTT. Translated, it gives CASRARQGSQPQHF.

The chain recombines TRBV6-1 with TRBJ2-1; 7 bases are a match to TRBD1. Trimming removed 7 bases from V and 3 bases from J; junction bases left unmatched: 9. Germline CDR1 reads MNHNS; CDR2 reads SASEGT. There are 15 residues in the CDR3. CDR3 loop: CASTRDRKFYNEQFF. CDR3 in DNA: TGTGCCAGCACGAGGGACAGAAAATTCTACAATGAGCAGTTCTTC.

This clone came up a few times. This chain uses TRBV2 with TRBJ1-2, with no clear D. The germline V gene has CDR1 SNHLY and CDR2 FYNNEI. CDR3 length: 11 amino acids. Trimming pared 6 bases from V and 6 bases from J, leaving 8 bases between. In nucleotides, the CDR3 is TGTGCCAGCAGCCCTTCAGATGGCTACACCTTC. Amino acid sequence: CASSPSDGYTF.

In DNA form, the CDR3 reads TGCGCCAGCAGCCACGAGCAGGGTTACGCTGAAGCTTTCTTT. Its protein product is CASSHEQGYAEAFF. The chain employs TRBV4-1 and TRBJ1-1; a weak D match, TRBD1 (5 bases). CDR3 length: 14 residues. Germline V gene data show CDR1 as MGHRA and CDR2 as YSYEKL. V shed 3 bases and J shed 6 bases, with 14 bases lying between them.

This clone has a single count. J is TRBJ1-2 and V is TRBV6-5, with TRBD1 matching over 8 bases. This CDR3 spans 15 amino acids. V shed 0 bases, J shed 4 bases, and the junction held 4 bases outside the gene matches. Per the germline V gene, CDR1 is MNHEY and CDR2 is SVGAGI. CDR3 amino acids: CASSYSGRGPYGYTF. The CDR3 nucleotides are TGTGCCAGCAGTTACTCTGGCAGGGGGCCCTATGGCTACACCTTC.

The V gene is TRBV7-2, the J gene TRBJ1-5; a weak D match, TRBD1 (6 bases). Germline CDR1 reads SGHTA; CDR2 reads FQGNSA. The CDR3 consists of 14 residues. V lost 5 bases and J lost 0, with 8 bases in between. As DNA, the CDR3 is TGTGCCAGCAGCCCGGACAGTAGCAATCAGCCCCAGCATTTT. This gives the protein CASSPDSSNQPQHF.

About this clone: The CDR3 carries no conserved terminal phenylalanine or tryptophan, so it likely arises from a read error. V and J are TRBV4-1 and TRBJ1-2; TRBD1 matches 11 bases. The V gene's germline CDR1 is MGHRA and CDR2 YSYEKL. The trim removed 0 bases at V and 0 bases at J, leaving 9 bases unmatched. The CDR3 extends over 19 amino acids. In nucleotides, the CDR3 is TGCGCCAGCAGCCAAGAAAGGACGGACAGGGGGCGGGCTAACTATGGCTACACCCTC. It yields the protein CASSQERTDRGRANYGYTL.

The DNA for the CDR3 is TGTGCCATCAGTGGGGGGGGGACAGGGCTCCTTTCTAACTATGGCTACACCTTC. It codes for CAISGGGTGLLSNYGYTF. The chain carries TRBV10-3 and TRBJ1-2, with TRBD1 identical over 9 bases. CDR3 length equals 18 residues. V lost 4 bases and J lost 0; bases outside the gene matches: 12. CDR1 is ENHRY, CDR2 SYGVKD, per germline.

This clone was found many times. This rearrangement joins TRBV27 to TRBJ2-2; possibly TRBD1 for D (5 bases). Germline values: CDR1 MNHEY, CDR2 SMNVEV (reference sequence). Trimming stripped 6 bases from V and 0 bases from J, with 8 bases between. CDR3 length: 14 residues. The DNA of the CDR3 is TGTGCCAGCAGGGGGCAGCCGAACACCGGGGAGCTGTTTTTT. Protein product: CASRGQPNTGELFF.

CDR3: CASSLEQGGYTF. As DNA, the CDR3 is TGTGCCAGCAGCTTAGAACAGGGTGGCTACACCTTC. The V call is TRBV7-9, the J call TRBJ1-2; a possible D gene is TRBD1 (6 bases). CDR3 length: 12 amino acids. V dropped 1 base and J dropped 7 bases, with 7 bases sitting between them. CDR1 is SEHNR, CDR2 FQNEAQ, per germline (reference sequence).

The rearrangement joins TRBV5-1 to TRBJ1-1; 8 bases are a match to TRBD1. Unmatched junction bases numbered 5, after V lost 6 bases and J lost 1 base. Germline CDR1 is SGHRS and CDR2 is YFSETQ. CDR3 length: 14 amino acids. In DNA form, the CDR3 reads TGCGCCAGCACCGCCGGGACAGGGAACACTGAAGCTTTCTTT. It specifies CASTAGTGNTEAFF. The variable domain in full, with the rest retrieved from reference TRBV5-1 and TRBJ1-1, is KAGVTQTPRYLIKTRGQQVTLSCSPISGHRSVSWYQQTPGQGLQFLFEYFSETQRNKGNFPGRFSGRQFSNSRSEMNVSTLELGDSALYLCASTAGTGNTEAFFGQGTRLTVV.

The chain has TRBV11-3 and TRBJ2-2; D uncertain. The CDR3 contains 12 residues. The germline V gene has CDR1 SGHNT and CDR2 YENEEA. V lost 5 bases and J lost 5, with 6 bases in between. CDR3 coding DNA: TGTGCCAGCAGCCGGTATACCGGGGAGCTGTTTTTT. This gives the protein CASSRYTGELFF.

V and J are TRBV6-1 and TRBJ1-3; D ambiguous. The CDR3 spans 14 residues. V was trimmed by 5 bases and J by 0 bases, leaving 8 bases between them. The germline V gene encodes CDR1 MNHNS and CDR2 SASEGT. CDR3 in amino acids: CASSLGSSGNTIYF. Written as DNA, the CDR3 is TGTGCCAGCAGTCTGGGGAGCTCTGGAAACACCATATATTTT.

The table lists this clone with a few counts. V is TRBV2 and J is TRBJ2-7; 8 bases map to TRBD1. CDR1 is SNHLY and CDR2 is FYNNEI in the germline V gene. This CDR3 is built from 13 residues. The V gene end was trimmed by 6 bases and the J gene end by 3 bases; junction bases not matched to a gene: 4. In DNA form, the CDR3 reads TGTGCCAGCAGGGGGACAGGTGGCTACGAGCAGTACGTC. Translation: CASRGTGGYEQYV.

The V call is TRBV5-1, the J call TRBJ1-2; weak D call: TRBD1 (6 bases). The CDR3 spans 14 residues. The germline V gene has CDR1 SGHRS and CDR2 YFSETQ. The V end lost 0 bases, the J end lost 8 bases, and 14 bases lay between the germline ends. Here the CDR3 DNA reads TGCGCCAGCAGCTTGGCCCCAGGGGCTGAAGGCTACACCTTC. This translates into CASSLAPGAEGYTF.

The V and J genes are TRBV4-3 and TRBJ2-2, with 9 nucleotides matching TRBD2. V lost 5 bases and J lost 1; bases outside the gene matches: 5. Germline CDR1 reads LGHNA; CDR2 reads YSLEER. The CDR3 runs 16 residues. CDR3 DNA: TGCGCCAGCAGCTTTGGACTAGCGATGAACACCGGGGAGCTGTTTTTT. Protein product: CASSFGLAMNTGELFF.

V is TRBV6-1 and J is TRBJ2-3; 7 positions match TRBD2. Germline V gives CDR1 MNHNS, CDR2 SASEGT. V was clipped by 6 bases and J by 1 base; unmatched bases: 4. CDR3 length: 14 amino acids. CDR3 DNA sequence: TGTGCCAGCAGGGTAAGCGGGGGCACAGATACGCAGTATTTT. It yields the protein CASRVSGGTDTQYF.

This clone has just one count. Distinct nucleotide sequences in the sample also encode this CDR3. The CDR3 DNA reads as TGTGCCACCAGCAGAGACCAGGGAGGCTATGGCTACACCTTC. It yields the protein CATSRDQGGYGYTF. This chain uses TRBV15 with TRBJ1-2, with a weak D call TRBD1 (5 bases). CDR3 length: 14 residues. The V end was cut by 0 bases, the J end by 4 bases, with 9 bases between. Germline V lookup: CDR1 LNHNV, CDR2 YYDKDF (reference sequence).

The V gene is TRBV4-2, the J gene TRBJ2-3, with 10 bases that match TRBD1. There are 16 residues in the CDR3. Germline V gene data show CDR1 as LGHNA and CDR2 as YNFKEQ. With 2 bases clipped from V and 2 bases from J, the junction kept 4 bases outside the gene matches. The CDR3 reads CASSQPGQGTTDTQYF. CDR3 coding DNA: TGTGCCAGCAGCCAACCGGGACAGGGGACCACAGATACGCAGTATTTT.

This clone has a handful of counts. The chain recombines TRBV4-1 with TRBJ1-1; possibly TRBD1 for D (5 bases). This CDR3 comprises 13 residues. Germline loops: CDR1 MGHRA, CDR2 YSYEKL. The germline V and J ends were trimmed by 4 bases and 3 bases, with 9 bases remaining between them. CDR3 coding DNA: TGCGCCAGCAGCCCAGGGATTCACACTGAAGCTTTCTTT. Amino acid sequence: CASSPGIHTEAFF.